This TCR beta chain derives from a study of CD8 T cells in Susac syndrome. In the study overall: When blood was collected, patients with Susac syndrome were therapy-naive, were taking corticosteroids, or were receiving intravenous immunoglobulin alone.

Random hexamers primed reverse transcription of roughly 0.5 to 1 ug RNA. Across 54 Vbeta and 13 Jbeta, immunoSEQ multiplex PCR amplified TCR beta CDR3. MiXCR, applied by TCRdb to the immunoSEQ multiplex PCR reads, yields one record per CDR3 protein. The sample lists roughly 100,000 distinct CDR3 sequences, roughly 94% seen once, with roughly 0.31% in the top ten. Study-wide points: Susac syndrome CD4+ T cell repertoires showed no clonal expansion.

TCR beta sequencing was performed on blood CD8+ and CD4+ T cells. Comments on this clonotype: Its specificity is unknown.

This clonotype originated in a human donor with Susac syndrome. What was sequenced was CD4+ T cells from PBMCs.

CDR3 bases: TGTGCCAGCAGTGAATCTGCCCCCGAAAAACTGTTTTTT. Protein: CASSESAPEKLFF. The V and J genes are TRBV2 and TRBJ1-4; D uncertain. V dropped 2 bases and J dropped 8 bases, with 9 bases sitting between them. The germline V gene has CDR1 SNHLY and CDR2 FYNNEI. The CDR3 has 13 amino acids.